A selection of T cell receptor beta chains follows, all from one sample in a study of cytomegalovirus exposure and HLA in healthy donors. Profiled with immunoSEQ multiplex PCR; TCRdb holds only in-frame clones, not every one. In the table there are 150,000 or so clones, nearly 80% of which are singletons. The sequenced sample consisted of PBMCs. These receptors were collected from a man in his forties or fifties in good health and CMV-seropositive. Each CDR3 is given without its conserved first and last residue. A row's size may be missing; if present it is once, few, many or a size class.

clone_size: NA; v_call: TRBV6-1; cdr3_aa: ASSETPSSGELF
clone_size: NA; v_call: TRBV12-5; cdr3_aa: ASGLGQVGQETQY
clone_size: NA; v_call: TRBV7-2; cdr3_aa: ASSLVRDETQY
clone_size: NA; v_call: TRBV7-9; cdr3_aa: ASSLTAVTNYGYT
clone_size: once; v_call: TRBV28; cdr3_aa: ASRTGSSINEQF
clone_size: NA; v_call: TRBV7-2; cdr3_aa: ASSFSTVRGETQY
clone_size: NA; v_call: TRBV7-9; cdr3_aa: ASSGTGGETQY
clone_size: NA; v_call: TRBV6-1; cdr3_aa: ASCDSASYEQY
clone_size: NA; v_call: TRBV5-1; cdr3_aa: ASSFVRDRENTEAF
clone_size: NA; v_call: TRBV6-5; cdr3_aa: ASSYSGLQDNYGYT
clone_size: NA; v_call: TRBV29-1; cdr3_aa: SATSGIYNEQF
clone_size: few; v_call: TRBV4-1; cdr3_aa: ASSHGDSNQPQH
clone_size: NA; v_call: TRBV7-9; cdr3_aa: ASSEGDQPQH
clone_size: NA; v_call: TRBV19; cdr3_aa: ASSIDLASGSYNEQF
clone_size: few; v_call: TRBV5-6; cdr3_aa: ASSLVNNEQF
clone_size: few; v_call: TRBV30; cdr3_aa: AWSGWWEASYNEQF
clone_size: once; v_call: TRBV5-4; cdr3_aa: ASSLSTVDNEQF
clone_size: NA; v_call: TRBV27; cdr3_aa: ASSLGLGHEQF